Following are 4 T cell receptor beta chains from one sample sequenced in a study of metastatic and nonmetastatic thyroid tumors (dated by TCRdb to the early 2020s). No patient had received any treatment before thyroid surgery. Libraries were prepared through PCR. The data were produced on an Illumina HiSeq 4000. TCRdb's own reprocessing of the public reads used fastp at Q25 and MiXCR and kept productive beta chains. Across this sample there are several thousand clones, with over 25% seen only once. The ten largest clones represent approximately 13% of the sample. The sample was adjacent normal tissue. These receptors were collected from a female donor with papillary thyroid cancer or a benign thyroid nodule (not recorded which). Some clones in this sample may be carry-over from other donors' samples.

Within the sample, this clone is medium-sized. The chain's CDR3 is CSAVQGAGTGELFF. The CDR3 DNA sequence: TGCAGTGCCGTACAGGGGGCAGGCACCGGGGAGCTGTTTTTT. The V gene is TRBV20-1, the J gene TRBJ2-2; 9 bases fit TRBD1. V was pared by 6 bases and J by 4 bases, with 6 bases of the junction left unmatched. Germline V gene data show CDR1 as DFQATT and CDR2 as SNEGSKA (reference sequence). The CDR3 has 14 residues.

By frequency in the sample, this clone is medium-sized. The V and J genes are TRBV28 and TRBJ2-6; D unresolved. CDR1 MDHEN and CDR2 SYDVKM come from the germline V gene. The CDR3 runs 18 residues. Trimming pared 7 bases from V and 0 bases from J, leaving 19 bases between. The CDR3 region has the DNA TGTGCCAGCACTCCTCGTAGGACGGCACACTCTGGGGCCAACGTCCTGACTTTC. This translates into CASTPRRTAHSGANVLTF.

By frequency in the sample, this clone is medium-sized. This chain connects TRBV5-1 to TRBJ2-7; 7 nucleotides line up with TRBD2. Germline-derived CDR1 and CDR2 are SGHRS and YFSETQ. There are 15 residues in the CDR3. Trimming removed 5 bases from V and 2 bases from J; junction bases left unmatched: 10. For the CDR3, the DNA is TGCGCCAGCAGACGTGATAGCGGGCCAGCCTACGAGCAGTACTTC. As protein: CASRRDSGPAYEQYF.

By share, this clone ranks as medium-sized. J is TRBJ2-7 and V is TRBV10-3; a possible D gene is TRBD1 (6 bases). This CDR3 has 13 amino acids. Germline V gene sequence: CDR1 ENHRY, CDR2 SYGVKD. Trimming removed 6 bases from V and 5 bases from J, with 14 bases in between. The CDR3 here is CAISKQGGDEQYF. CDR3 coding DNA: TGTGCCATCAGCAAACAGGGCGGTGACGAGCAGTACTTC.